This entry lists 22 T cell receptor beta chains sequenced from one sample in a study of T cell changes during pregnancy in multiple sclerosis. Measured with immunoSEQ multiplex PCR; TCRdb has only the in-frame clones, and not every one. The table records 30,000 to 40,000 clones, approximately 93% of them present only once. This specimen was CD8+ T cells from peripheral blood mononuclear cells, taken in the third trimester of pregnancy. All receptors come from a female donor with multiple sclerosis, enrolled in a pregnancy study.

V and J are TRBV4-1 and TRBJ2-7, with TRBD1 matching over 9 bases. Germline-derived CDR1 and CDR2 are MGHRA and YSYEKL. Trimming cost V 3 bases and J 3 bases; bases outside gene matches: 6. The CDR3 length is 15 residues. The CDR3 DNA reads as TGCGCCAGCAGCCACCAGGACAGGGGATACTACGAGCAGTACTTC. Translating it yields CASSHQDRGYYEQYF.

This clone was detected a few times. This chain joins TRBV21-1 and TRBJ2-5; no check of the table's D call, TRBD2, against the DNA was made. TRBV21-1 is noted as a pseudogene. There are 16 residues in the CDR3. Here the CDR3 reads CASSKELAHGRWTQYF. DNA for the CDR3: TGTGCCAGCAGCAAGGAACTAGCACATGGTAGATGGACCCAGTACTTC.

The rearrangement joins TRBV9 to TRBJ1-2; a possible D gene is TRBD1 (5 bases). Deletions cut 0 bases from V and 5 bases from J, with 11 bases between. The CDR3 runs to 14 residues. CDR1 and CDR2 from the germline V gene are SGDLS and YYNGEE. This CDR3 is CASSVEGRAYGYTF. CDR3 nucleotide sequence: TGTGCCAGCAGCGTAGAAGGCAGGGCGTATGGCTACACCTTC. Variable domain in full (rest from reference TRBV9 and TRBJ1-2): DSGVTQTPKHLITATGQRVTLRCSPRSGDLSVYWYQQSLDQGLQFLIQYYNGEERAKGNILERFSAQQFPDLHSELNLSSLELGDSALYFCASSVEGRAYGYTFGSGTRLTVV.

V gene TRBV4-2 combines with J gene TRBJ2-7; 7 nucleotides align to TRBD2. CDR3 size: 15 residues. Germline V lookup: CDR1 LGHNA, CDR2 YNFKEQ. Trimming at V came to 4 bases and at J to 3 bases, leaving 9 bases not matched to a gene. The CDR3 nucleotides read TGTGCCAGCAGCCCCCTGGACGGGGGGTTCTACGAGCAGTACTTC. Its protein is CASSPLDGGFYEQYF.

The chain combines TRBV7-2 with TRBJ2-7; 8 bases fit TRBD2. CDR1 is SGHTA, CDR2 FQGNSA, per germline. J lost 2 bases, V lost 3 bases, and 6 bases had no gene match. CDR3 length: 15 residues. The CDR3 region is CASSLTIAGTYEQYF. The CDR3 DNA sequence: TGTGCCAGCAGCTTGACTATAGCGGGAACCTACGAGCAGTACTTC. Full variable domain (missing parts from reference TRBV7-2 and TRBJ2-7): GAGVSQSPSNKVTEKGKDVELRCDPISGHTALYWYRQSLGQGLEFLIYFQGNSAPDKSGLPSDRFSAERTGGSVSTLTIQRTQQEDSAVYLCASSLTIAGTYEQYFGPGTRLTVT.

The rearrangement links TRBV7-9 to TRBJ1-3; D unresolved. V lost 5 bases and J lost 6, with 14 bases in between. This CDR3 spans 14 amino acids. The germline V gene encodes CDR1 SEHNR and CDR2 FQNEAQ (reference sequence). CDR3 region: CASSNDRDENTIYF. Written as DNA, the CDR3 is TGTGCCAGCAGCAATGATCGAGATGAAAACACCATATATTTT.

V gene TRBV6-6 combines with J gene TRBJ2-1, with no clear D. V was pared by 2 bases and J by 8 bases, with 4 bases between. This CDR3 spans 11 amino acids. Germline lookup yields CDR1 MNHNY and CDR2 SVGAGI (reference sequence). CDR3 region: CASSYVDEQFF. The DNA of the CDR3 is TGTGCCAGCAGTTACGTCGATGAGCAGTTCTTC.

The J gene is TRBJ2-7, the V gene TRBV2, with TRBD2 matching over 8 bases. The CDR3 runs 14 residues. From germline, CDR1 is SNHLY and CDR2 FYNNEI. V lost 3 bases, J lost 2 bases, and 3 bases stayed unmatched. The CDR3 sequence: CASSDGGGPYEQYF. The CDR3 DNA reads TGTGCCAGCAGTGACGGCGGGGGGCCCTACGAGCAGTACTTC.

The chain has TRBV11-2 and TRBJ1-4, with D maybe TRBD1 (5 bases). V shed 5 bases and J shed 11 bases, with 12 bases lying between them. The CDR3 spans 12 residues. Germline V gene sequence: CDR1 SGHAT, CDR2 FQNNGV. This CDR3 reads CASSQQGDKLFF. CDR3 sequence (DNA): TGTGCCAGCAGCCAGCAGGGCGACAAACTGTTTTTT.

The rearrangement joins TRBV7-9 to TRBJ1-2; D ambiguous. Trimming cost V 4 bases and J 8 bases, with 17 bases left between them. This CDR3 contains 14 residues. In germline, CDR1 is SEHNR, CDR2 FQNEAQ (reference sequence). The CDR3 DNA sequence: TGTGCCAGCAGCTCGGAGACCCCCATAGAGGGCTACACCTTC. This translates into CASSSETPIEGYTF.

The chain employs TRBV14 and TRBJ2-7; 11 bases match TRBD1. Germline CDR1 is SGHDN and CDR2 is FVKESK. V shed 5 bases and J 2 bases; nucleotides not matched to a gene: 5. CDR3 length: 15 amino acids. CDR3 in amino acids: CASSVRTGGAYEQYF. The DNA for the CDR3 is TGTGCCAGCAGCGTCCGGACAGGGGGCGCCTACGAGCAGTACTTC.

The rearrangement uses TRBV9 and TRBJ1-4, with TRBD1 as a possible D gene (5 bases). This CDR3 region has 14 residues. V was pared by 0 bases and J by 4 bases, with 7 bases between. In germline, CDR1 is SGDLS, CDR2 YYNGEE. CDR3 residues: CASSVGQYNEKLFF. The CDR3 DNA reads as TGTGCCAGCAGCGTAGGACAGTATAATGAAAAACTGTTTTTT. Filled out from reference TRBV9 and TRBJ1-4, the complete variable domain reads DSGVTQTPKHLITATGQRVTLRCSPRSGDLSVYWYQQSLDQGLQFLIQYYNGEERAKGNILERFSAQQFPDLHSELNLSSLELGDSALYFCASSVGQYNEKLFFGSGTQLSVL.

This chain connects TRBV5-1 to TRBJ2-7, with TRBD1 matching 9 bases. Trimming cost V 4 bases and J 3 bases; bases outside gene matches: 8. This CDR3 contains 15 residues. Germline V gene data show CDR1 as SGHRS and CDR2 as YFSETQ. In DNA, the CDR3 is TGCGCCAGCAGCAACCGGGACAGGGCAAGCTACGAGCAGTACTTC. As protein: CASSNRDRASYEQYF.

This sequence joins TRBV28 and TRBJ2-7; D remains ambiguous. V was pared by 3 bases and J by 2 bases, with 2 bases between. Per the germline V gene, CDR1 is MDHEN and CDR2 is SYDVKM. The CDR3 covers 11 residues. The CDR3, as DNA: TGTGCCAGCAGTTTCGCCTACGAGCAGTACTTC. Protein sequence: CASSFAYEQYF.

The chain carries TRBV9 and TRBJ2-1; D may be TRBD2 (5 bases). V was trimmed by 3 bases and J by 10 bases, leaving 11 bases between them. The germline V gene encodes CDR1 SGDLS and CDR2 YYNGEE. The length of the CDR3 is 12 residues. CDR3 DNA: TGTGCCAGCAGCGCCTACTCGGGGGAGCAGTTCTTC. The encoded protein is CASSAYSGEQFF.

The CDR3 region has the DNA TGTGCCAGCAGTGAAACCAGTACCGGGACAGGGTCTGTTCAAGCTTTCTTT. It translates to CASSETSTGTGSVQAFF. V gene TRBV6-1 combines with J gene TRBJ1-1, with TRBD1 matching 9 bases. This CDR3 has 17 amino acids. Unmatched junction bases numbered 16, after V lost 2 bases and J lost 9 bases. Looked up from germline, CDR1 is MNHNS and CDR2 is SASEGT.

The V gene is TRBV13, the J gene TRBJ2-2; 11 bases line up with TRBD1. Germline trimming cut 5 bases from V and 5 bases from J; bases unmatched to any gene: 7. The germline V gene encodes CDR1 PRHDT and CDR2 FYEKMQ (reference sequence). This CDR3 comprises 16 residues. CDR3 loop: CASSDRDRGSTGELFF. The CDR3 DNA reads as TGTGCCAGCAGCGACCGGGACAGGGGGTCTACCGGGGAGCTGTTTTTT.

The CDR3 coding sequence is TGTGCCAGTAGTACGACAGGGGGCGAAATCTACGAGCAGTACTTC. Its protein is CASSTTGGEIYEQYF. This rearrangement joins TRBV19 to TRBJ2-7, with 10 bases that match TRBD1. Germline V lookup: CDR1 LNHDA, CDR2 SQIVND (reference sequence). With 4 bases clipped from V and 3 bases from J, the junction kept 6 bases outside the gene matches. The CDR3 runs to 15 residues.

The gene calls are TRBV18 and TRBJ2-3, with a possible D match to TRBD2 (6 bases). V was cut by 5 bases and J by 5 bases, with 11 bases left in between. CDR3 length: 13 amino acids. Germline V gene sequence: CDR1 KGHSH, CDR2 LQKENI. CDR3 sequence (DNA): TGTGCCAGCTCAGGAGGAGGGTTAGATACGCAGTATTTT. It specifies CASSGGGLDTQYF. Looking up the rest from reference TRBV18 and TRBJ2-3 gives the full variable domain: NAGVMQNPRHLVRRRGQEARLRCSPMKGHSHVYWYRQLPEEGLKFMVYLQKENIIDESGMPKERFSAEFPKEGPSILRIQQVVRGDSAAYFCASSGGGLDTQYFGPGTRLTVL.

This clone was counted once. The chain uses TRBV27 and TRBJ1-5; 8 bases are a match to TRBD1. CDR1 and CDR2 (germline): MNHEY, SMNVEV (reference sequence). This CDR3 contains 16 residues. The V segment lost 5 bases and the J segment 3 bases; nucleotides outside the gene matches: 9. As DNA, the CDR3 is TGTGCCAGCAGTCCCACAGGGGGAAGGGCCAATCAGCCCCAGCATTTT. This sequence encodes CASSPTGGRANQPQHF.

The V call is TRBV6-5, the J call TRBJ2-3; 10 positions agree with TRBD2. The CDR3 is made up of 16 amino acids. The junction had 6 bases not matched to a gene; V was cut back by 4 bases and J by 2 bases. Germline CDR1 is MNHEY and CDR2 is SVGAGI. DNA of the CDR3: TGTGCCAGCAGTTTACGGACTAGCGGTCCCACAGATACGCAGTATTTT. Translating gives CASSLRTSGPTDTQYF.

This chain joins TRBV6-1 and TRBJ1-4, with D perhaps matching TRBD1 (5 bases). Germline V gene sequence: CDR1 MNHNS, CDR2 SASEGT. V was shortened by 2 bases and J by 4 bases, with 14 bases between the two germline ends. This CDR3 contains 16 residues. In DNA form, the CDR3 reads TGTGCCAGCAGTGAAACCCGGGGGATCGGTAATGAAAAACTGTTTTTT. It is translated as CASSETRGIGNEKLFF.